The clone carrying this T cell receptor (beta chain) was seen repeatedly, ten times or more. These data belong to a study of read filtering for tumor transcriptome and immune sequencing. On the study more broadly: IR-seq gave about 3.5 to 10.27 million TCR reads per sample; RNA-seq gave roughly 80 to 1273.

From germline, CDR1 is SGHRS and CDR2 YFSETQ. V shed 6 bases and J shed 2 bases, with 17 bases lying between them. This CDR3 is 15 amino acids long. This library used approximately 370 ng RNA and molecular barcoded adaptors spanning alpha/delta and beta/gamma chains. TCRdb re-derived calls from the reads in MiXCR, one entry per CDR3 protein. The repertoire holds tens of thousands of distinct CDR3 sequences, with roughly 18% as singletons. Sample: a population of CD138-negative cells sorted from bone marrow. The chain recombines TRBV5-1 with TRBJ2-5, with D unresolved. The TCR sequence derives from a donor older than 35 with multiple myeloma. In DNA, the CDR3 is TGCGCCAGCACACTGCTGGGCCGTGGGCAAGAGACCCAGTACTTC. Encoded protein: CASTLLGRGQETQYF.